The sequence of this TCR beta chain was determined in a study of T-cell reconstitution after alpha-beta-depleted transplantation in children. A library of TCRbeta sequences, prepared with unique molecular identifiers, was generated. TCRdb independently ran MiXCR on the PCR reads; one entry per CDR3 protein. Among hundreds of thousands of distinct CDR3 sequences listed, about 12% were seen once. This clonotype has ten or more counts. V dropped 4 bases and J dropped 5; count of bases not matched to a gene: 1. Looked up from germline, CDR1 is DFQATT and CDR2 is SNEGSKA (reference sequence). The length of the CDR3 is 12 residues.

The TCR was taken from a girl aged 2-9 years with congenital amegakaryocytic thrombocytopenia, due to receive a stem cell transplant. The starting material was PBMCs, obtained before TCRalphabeta/CD19-depleted stem cell transplant. V and J are TRBV20-1 and TRBJ1-5, with 8 bases aligning to TRBD1. In nucleotides, the CDR3 is TGCAGTGCTACAGGGGGCGATCAGCCCCAGCATTTT. This codes for CSATGGDQPQHF.